The sequence of this TCR beta chain was determined in a study of T cells in Graves' hyperthyroidism and ophthalmopathy. Study overall: Peripheral blood sampling occurred at initial diagnosis, before any treatment.

This CDR3 spans 14 amino acids. The germline V gene has CDR1 KGHSH and CDR2 LQKENI. V lost 3 bases and J lost 2, with 11 bases in between. Amplified TCR beta CDR3 regions derived from RNA transcripts. TCR CDR3 regions were first amplified by RT-PCR with HTBI primers. Via MiXCR, TCRdb re-called the multiplex PCR reads, giving one row per CDR3 protein. This table holds over 500,000 distinct CDR3 sequences, 14% found once. This clonotype was found once. Being one base from a much bigger clone, this may be a read error. Here the CDR3 omits its conserved ending phenylalanine or tryptophan, so a read error is the likely source.

The sequenced sample was blood. J is TRBJ2-7 and V is TRBV18, with D possibly TRBD1 on 6 matching bases. This receptor was taken from a woman aged 40 to 50 with Graves' hyperthyroidism. In nucleotides, the CDR3 is TGTGCCAGCTCACCCCAGGGGAAACCCTACGAGCAGTACTTA. Translation gives CASSPQGKPYEQYL.